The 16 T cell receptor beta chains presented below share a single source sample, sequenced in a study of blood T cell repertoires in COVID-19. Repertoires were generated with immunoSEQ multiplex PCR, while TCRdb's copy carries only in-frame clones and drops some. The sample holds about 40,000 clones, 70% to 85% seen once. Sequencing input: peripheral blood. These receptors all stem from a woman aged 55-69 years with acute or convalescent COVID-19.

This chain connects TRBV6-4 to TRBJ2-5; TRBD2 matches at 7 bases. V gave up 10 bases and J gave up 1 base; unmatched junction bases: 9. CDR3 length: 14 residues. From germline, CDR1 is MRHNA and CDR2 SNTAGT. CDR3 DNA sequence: TGTGCCACCTCTAGCGGACTTCTCCAAGAGACCCAGTACTTC. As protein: CATSSGLLQETQYF.

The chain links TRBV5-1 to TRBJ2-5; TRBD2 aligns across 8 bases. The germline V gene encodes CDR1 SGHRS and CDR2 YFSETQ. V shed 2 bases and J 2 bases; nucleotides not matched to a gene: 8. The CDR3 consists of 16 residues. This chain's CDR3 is CASSLKPGLGQETQYF. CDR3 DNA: TGCGCCAGCAGCTTAAAGCCGGGACTAGGACAAGAGACCCAGTACTTC. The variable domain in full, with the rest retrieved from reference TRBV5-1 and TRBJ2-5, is KAGVTQTPRYLIKTRGQQVTLSCSPISGHRSVSWYQQTPGQGLQFLFEYFSETQRNKGNFPGRFSGRQFSNSRSEMNVSTLELGDSALYLCASSLKPGLGQETQYFGPGTRLLVL.

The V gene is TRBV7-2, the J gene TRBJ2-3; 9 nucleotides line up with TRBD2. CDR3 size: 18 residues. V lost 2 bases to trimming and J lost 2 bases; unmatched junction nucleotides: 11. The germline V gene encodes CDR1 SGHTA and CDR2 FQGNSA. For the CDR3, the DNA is TGTGCCAGCAGCTTACAACCACCTCGACTAGCGGCCACAGATACGCAGTATTTT. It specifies CASSLQPPRLAATDTQYF.

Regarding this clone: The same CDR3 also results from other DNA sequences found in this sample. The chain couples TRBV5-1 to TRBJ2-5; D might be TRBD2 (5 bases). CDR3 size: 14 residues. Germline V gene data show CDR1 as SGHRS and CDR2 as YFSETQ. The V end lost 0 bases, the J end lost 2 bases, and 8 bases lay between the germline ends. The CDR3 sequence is CASSLGGSQETQYF. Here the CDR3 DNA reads TGCGCCAGCAGCTTGGGAGGGTCTCAAGAGACCCAGTACTTC. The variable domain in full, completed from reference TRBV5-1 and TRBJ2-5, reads KAGVTQTPRYLIKTRGQQVTLSCSPISGHRSVSWYQQTPGQGLQFLFEYFSETQRNKGNFPGRFSGRQFSNSRSEMNVSTLELGDSALYLCASSLGGSQETQYFGPGTRLLVL.

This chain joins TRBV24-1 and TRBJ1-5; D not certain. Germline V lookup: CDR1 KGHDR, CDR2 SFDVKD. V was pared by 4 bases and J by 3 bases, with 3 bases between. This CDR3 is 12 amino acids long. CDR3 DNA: TGTGCCACCAGTGACTCCAATCAGCCCCAGCATTTT. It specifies CATSDSNQPQHF.

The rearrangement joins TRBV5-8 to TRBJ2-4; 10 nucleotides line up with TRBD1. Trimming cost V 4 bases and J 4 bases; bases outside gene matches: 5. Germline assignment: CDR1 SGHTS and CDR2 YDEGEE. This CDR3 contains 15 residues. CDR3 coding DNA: TGTGCCAGCAGCACCCGGGGACAGGGGAAAAACATTCAGTACTTC. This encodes CASSTRGQGKNIQYF.

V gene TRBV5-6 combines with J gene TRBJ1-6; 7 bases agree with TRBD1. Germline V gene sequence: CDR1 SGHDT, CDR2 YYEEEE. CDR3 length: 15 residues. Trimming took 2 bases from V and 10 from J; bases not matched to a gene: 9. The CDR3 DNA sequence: TGTGCCAGCAGCTTCTCCGACAGGGCCGGGTCACCCCTCCACTTT. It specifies CASSFSDRAGSPLHF.

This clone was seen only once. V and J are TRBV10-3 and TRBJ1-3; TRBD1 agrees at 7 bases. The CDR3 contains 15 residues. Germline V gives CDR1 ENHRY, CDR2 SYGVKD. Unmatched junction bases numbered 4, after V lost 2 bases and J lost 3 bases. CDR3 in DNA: TGTGCCATCAGTGAGACGACAGGGCTTGGAAACACCATATATTTT. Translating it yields CAISETTGLGNTIYF.

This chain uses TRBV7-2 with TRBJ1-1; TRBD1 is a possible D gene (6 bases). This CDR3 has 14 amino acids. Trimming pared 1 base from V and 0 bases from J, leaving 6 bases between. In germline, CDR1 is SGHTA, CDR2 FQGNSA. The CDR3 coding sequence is TGTGCCAGCAGCTTAGGGACAGTGAACACTGAAGCTTTCTTT. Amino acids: CASSLGTVNTEAFF.

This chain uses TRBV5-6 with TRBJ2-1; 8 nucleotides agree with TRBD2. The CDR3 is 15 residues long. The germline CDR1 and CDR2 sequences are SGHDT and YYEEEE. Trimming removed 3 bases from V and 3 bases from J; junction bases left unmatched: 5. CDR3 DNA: TGTGCCAGCAGCTCCGGGACTAGTAACTACAATGAGCAGTTCTTC. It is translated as CASSSGTSNYNEQFF.

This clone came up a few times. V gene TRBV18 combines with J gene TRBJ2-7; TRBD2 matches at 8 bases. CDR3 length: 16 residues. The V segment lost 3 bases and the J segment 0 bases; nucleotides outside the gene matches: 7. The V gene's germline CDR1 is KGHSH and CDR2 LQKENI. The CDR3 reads CASSPSGGLGSYEQYF. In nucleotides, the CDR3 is TGTGCCAGCTCACCCTCGGGGGGGCTGGGCTCCTACGAGCAGTACTTC. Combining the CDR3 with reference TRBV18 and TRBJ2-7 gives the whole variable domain NAGVMQNPRHLVRRRGQEARLRCSPMKGHSHVYWYRQLPEEGLKFMVYLQKENIIDESGMPKERFSAEFPKEGPSILRIQQVVRGDSAAYFCASSPSGGLGSYEQYFGPGTRLTVT.

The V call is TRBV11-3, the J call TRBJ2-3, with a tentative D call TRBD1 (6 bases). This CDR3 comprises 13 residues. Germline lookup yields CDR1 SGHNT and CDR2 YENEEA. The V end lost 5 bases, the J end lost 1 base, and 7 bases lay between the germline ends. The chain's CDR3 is CASSHRGTDTQYF. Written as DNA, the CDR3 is TGTGCCAGCAGCCACAGGGGCACAGATACGCAGTATTTT. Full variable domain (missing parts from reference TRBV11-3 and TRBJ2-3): EAGVVQSPRYKIIEKKQPVAFWCNPISGHNTLYWYLQNLGQGPELLIRYENEEAVDDSQLPKDRFSAERLKGVDSTLKIQPAELGDSAVYLCASSHRGTDTQYFGPGTRLTVL.

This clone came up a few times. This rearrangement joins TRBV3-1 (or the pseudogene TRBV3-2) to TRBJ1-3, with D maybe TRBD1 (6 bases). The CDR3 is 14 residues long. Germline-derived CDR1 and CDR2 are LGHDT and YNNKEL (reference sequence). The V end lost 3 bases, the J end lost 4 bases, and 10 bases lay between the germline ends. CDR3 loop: CASSQARGGNTIYF. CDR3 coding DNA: TGTGCCAGCAGCCAGGCAAGGGGGGGAAACACCATATATTTT.

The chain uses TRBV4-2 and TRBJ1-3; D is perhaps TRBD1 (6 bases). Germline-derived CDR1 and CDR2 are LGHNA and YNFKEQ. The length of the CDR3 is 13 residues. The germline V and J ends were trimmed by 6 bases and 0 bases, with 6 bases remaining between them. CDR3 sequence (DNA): TGTGCCAGCAGACAGGGCTCTGGAAACACCATATATTTT. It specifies CASRQGSGNTIYF.

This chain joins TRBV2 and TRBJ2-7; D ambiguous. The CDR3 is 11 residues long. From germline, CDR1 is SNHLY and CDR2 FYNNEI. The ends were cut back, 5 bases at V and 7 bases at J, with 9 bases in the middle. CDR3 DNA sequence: TGTGCCAGCAGTTCCCAAGAGGAGCAGTACTTC. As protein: CASSSQEEQYF.

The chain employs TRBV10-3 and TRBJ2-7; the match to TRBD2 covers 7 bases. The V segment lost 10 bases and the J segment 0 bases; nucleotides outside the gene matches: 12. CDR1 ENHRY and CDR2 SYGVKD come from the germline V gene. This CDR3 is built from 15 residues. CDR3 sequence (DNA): TGTGCCACCAAGGAAGGGACTACTCTCTCCTACGAGCAGTACTTC. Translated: CATKEGTTLSYEQYF.